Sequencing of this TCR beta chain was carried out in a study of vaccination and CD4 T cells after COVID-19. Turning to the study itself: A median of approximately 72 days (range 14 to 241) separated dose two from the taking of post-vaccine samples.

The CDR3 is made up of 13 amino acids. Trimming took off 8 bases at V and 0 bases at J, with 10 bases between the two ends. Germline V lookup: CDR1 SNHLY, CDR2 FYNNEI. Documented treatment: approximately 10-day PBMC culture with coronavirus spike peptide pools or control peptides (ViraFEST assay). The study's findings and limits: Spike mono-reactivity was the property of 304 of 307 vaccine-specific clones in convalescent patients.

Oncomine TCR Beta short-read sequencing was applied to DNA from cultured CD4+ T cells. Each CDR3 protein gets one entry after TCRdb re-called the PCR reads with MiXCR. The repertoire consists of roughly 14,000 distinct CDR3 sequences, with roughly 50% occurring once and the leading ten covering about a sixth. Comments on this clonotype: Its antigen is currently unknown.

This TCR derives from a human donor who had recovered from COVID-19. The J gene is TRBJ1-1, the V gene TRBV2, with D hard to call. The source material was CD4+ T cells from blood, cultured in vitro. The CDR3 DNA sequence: TGTGCCAGCCGTAATGGGTTGAACACTGAAGCTTTCTTT. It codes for CASRNGLNTEAFF.